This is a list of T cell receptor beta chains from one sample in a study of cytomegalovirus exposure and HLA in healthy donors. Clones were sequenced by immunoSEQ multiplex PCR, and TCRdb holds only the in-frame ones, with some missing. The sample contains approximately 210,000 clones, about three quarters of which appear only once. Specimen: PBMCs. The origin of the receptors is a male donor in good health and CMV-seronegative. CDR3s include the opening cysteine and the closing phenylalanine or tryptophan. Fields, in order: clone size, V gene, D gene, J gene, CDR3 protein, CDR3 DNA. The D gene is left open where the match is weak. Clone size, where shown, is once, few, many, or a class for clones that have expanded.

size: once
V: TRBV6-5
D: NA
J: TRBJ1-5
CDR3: CASSYLSGGNQPQHF
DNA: TGTGCCAGCAGTTACCTTTCAGGGGGCAATCAGCCCCAGCATTTT

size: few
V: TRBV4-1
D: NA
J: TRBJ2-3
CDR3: CASSQVAGIDTQYF
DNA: TGCGCCAGCAGCCAAGTAGCCGGGATCGATACGCAGTATTTT

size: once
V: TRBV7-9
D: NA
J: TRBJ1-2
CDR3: CASSFLNRVGYGYTF
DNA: TGTGCCAGCAGCTTCTTAAACAGGGTTGGGTATGGCTACACCTTC

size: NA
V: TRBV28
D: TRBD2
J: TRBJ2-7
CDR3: CASSSTSGRAGYF
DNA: TGTGCCAGCAGTTCGACTAGCGGGAGGGCGGGGTACTTC

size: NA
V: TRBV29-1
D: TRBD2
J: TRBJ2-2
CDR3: CSVCIGGRCGELFF
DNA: TGCAGCGTATGTATCGGCGGGAGGTGCGGGGAGCTGTTTTTT

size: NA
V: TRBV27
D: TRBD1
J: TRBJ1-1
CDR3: CASSLGGAGTEAFF
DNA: TGTGCCAGCAGTCTAGGGGGCGCGGGCACTGAAGCTTTCTTT

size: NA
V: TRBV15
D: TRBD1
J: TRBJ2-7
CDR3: CATSRAPTGIHEQYF
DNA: TGTGCCACCAGCAGAGCCCCGACAGGGATCCACGAGCAGTACTTC

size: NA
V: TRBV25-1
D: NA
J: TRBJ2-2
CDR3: CASSESPGTGELFF
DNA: TGTGCCAGCAGTGAATCCCCCGGGACCGGGGAGCTGTTTTTT

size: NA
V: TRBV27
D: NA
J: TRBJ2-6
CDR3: CASSSSSGANVLTF
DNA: TGTGCCAGCAGCAGTTCCTCTGGGGCCAACGTCCTGACTTTC

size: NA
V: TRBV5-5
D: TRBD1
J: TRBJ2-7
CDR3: CASSSTGTVAYEQYF
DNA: TGTGCCAGCAGCTCAACCGGGACAGTAGCCTACGAGCAGTACTTC

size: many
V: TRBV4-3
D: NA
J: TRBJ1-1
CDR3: CASSQDGAGFTEAFF
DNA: TGCGCCAGCAGCCAAGATGGGGCGGGGTTCACTGAAGCTTTCTTT

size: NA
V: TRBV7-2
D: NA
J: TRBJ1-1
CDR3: CASSLLGPNTEAFF
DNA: TGTGCCAGCAGCTTACTGGGGCCGAACACTGAAGCTTTCTTT

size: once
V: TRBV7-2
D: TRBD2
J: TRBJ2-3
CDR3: CASSLGLAASDTQYF
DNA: TGTGCCAGCAGCCTGGGACTAGCGGCATCAGATACGCAGTATTTT

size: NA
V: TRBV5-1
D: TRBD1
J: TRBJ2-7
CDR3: CASSAGQGVDEQYF
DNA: TGCGCCAGCAGCGCCGGACAGGGCGTCGACGAGCAGTACTTC

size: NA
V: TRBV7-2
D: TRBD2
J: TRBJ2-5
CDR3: CASSLVRASGGETQYF
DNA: TGTGCCAGCAGCTTAGTTAGGGCTAGCGGGGGGGAGACCCAGTACTTC

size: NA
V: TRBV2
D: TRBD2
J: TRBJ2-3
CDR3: CASSERRASGATDTQYF
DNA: TGTGCCAGCAGTGAAAGGCGGGCTAGCGGGGCCACAGATACGCAGTATTTT

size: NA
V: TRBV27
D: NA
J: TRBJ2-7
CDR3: CASSLSGVILSYEQYF
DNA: TGTGCCAGCAGTTTATCCGGGGTCATTTTATCCTACGAGCAGTACTTC

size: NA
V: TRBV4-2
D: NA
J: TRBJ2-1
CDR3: CASSQDSGNNEQFF
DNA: TGTGCCAGCAGCCAAGATTCGGGAAACAATGAGCAGTTCTTC

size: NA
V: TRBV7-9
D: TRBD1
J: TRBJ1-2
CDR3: CASSLLNDRDYGYTF
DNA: TGTGCCAGCAGCCTACTAAACGACAGGGACTATGGCTACACCTTC

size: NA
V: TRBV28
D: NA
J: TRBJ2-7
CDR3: CASTLLGGEQYF
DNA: TGTGCCAGCACCCTACTGGGGGGCGAGCAGTACTTC